The 21 T cell receptor beta chains below were found in one sample sequenced in a study of cytotoxic CD8 clonotypes in ibrutinib-treated CLL. TCRdb's table, derived via immunoSEQ multiplex PCR, lists solely in-frame clones and lacks some. The data contain over 110,000 clones, under 95% of them singletons. Sequencing used PBMCs, obtained after 12 months of ibrutinib treatment. These TCRs come from a human donor with chronic lymphocytic leukemia.

V and J are TRBV5-1 and TRBJ1-4; no reliable D call. The germline V gene encodes CDR1 SGHRS and CDR2 YFSETQ. This CDR3 region has 14 residues. Trimming left V 4 bases short and J 7 bases short, with 14 bases between. Here the CDR3 DNA reads TGCGCCAGCAGCACCCAGTCCGGAAGTGAAAAACTGTTTTTT. This translates into CASSTQSGSEKLFF. The whole variable domain, filled in from reference TRBV5-1 and TRBJ1-4, reads KAGVTQTPRYLIKTRGQQVTLSCSPISGHRSVSWYQQTPGQGLQFLFEYFSETQRNKGNFPGRFSGRQFSNSRSEMNVSTLELGDSALYLCASSTQSGSEKLFFGSGTQLSVL.

The J gene is TRBJ2-7, the V gene TRBV28; either TRBD1 or TRBD2 may supply D (5 bases each). Trimming cost V 6 bases and J 2 bases, with 11 bases left between them. The CDR3 extends over 13 amino acids. The germline gives CDR1 MDHEN, CDR2 SYDVKM. The CDR3 bases are TGTGCCAGCAGAGGGACGCCTCCCTACGAGCAGTACTTC. This encodes CASRGTPPYEQYF.

The J gene is TRBJ1-1, the V gene TRBV28; no reliable D call. The CDR3 is 12 amino acids. Germline V CDR1 and CDR2: MDHEN, SYDVKM. Deletions cut 11 bases from V and 0 bases from J, with 10 bases between. In nucleotides, the CDR3 is TGTGCCGCGTCCGGGCTGAACACTGAAGCTTTCTTT. This sequence encodes CAASGLNTEAFF.

The V and J genes are TRBV28 and TRBJ1-5; D is uncertain. Trimming left V 6 bases short and J 7 bases short, with 10 bases between. Germline CDR1 reads MDHEN; CDR2 reads SYDVKM. There are 12 residues in the CDR3. The CDR3 DNA sequence: TGTGCCAGCAGGGACGTTATGCAGCCCCAGCATTTT. It codes for CASRDVMQPQHF.

The genes are TRBV7-2 and TRBJ1-1; no reliable D call. The germline V gene encodes CDR1 SGHTA and CDR2 FQGNSA. V lost 3 bases to trimming and J lost 6 bases, with 11 bases between them. The CDR3 is 13 amino acids. CDR3 bases: TGTGCCAGCAGCTTGACGGCGGGCCCTGAAGCTTTCTTT. It encodes CASSLTAGPEAFF.

The CDR3 region is CASSGQGVYEQYF. In DNA form, the CDR3 reads TGTGCCAGCAGCGGACAGGGGGTATACGAGCAGTACTTC. The J gene is TRBJ2-7, the V gene TRBV7-9; 10 nucleotides agree with TRBD1. This CDR3 region has 13 residues. Germline assignment: CDR1 SEHNR and CDR2 FQNEAQ (reference sequence). After removal of 5 bases from V and 4 bases from J, the junction contained 2 bases not matched to a gene.

This clone has just a few counts. The V and J genes are TRBV27 and TRBJ2-7; D is perhaps TRBD2 (6 bases). Between the trimmed V and J ends, which lost 6 bases and 2 bases, there was a span of 11 bases. CDR3 size: 13 residues. CDR1 is MNHEY and CDR2 is SMNVEV in the germline V gene (reference sequence). The CDR3 reads CASSLGLTYEQYF. The CDR3 nucleotides read TGTGCCAGCAGCCTGGGACTGACCTACGAGCAGTACTTC.

The chain employs TRBV30 and TRBJ1-2; D is undetermined. V was clipped by 2 bases and J by 2 bases, with 6 bases between them. The length of the CDR3 is 12 residues. Germline V gene data show CDR1 as GTSNPN and CDR2 as SVGIG (reference sequence). CDR3 loop: CAWSSRNYGYTF. The CDR3 DNA reads TGTGCCTGGAGTAGCCGAAACTATGGCTACACCTTC.

This clone was seen once. This rearrangement joins TRBV28 to TRBJ1-4; D perhaps matches TRBD1 (5 bases). Germline V gene sequence: CDR1 MDHEN, CDR2 SYDVKM. CDR3 length equals 15 residues. V lost 5 bases and J lost 8, with 18 bases in between. The CDR3 spells CASSDSPRWGEKLFF. The CDR3 nucleotides are TGTGCCAGCAGTGACTCGCCCAGGTGGGGCGAAAAACTGTTTTTT.

The chain has TRBV6-5 and TRBJ1-2, with D hard to call. The ends were cut back, 0 bases at V and 8 bases at J, with 10 bases in the middle. This CDR3 has 13 residues. Germline V lookup: CDR1 MNHEY, CDR2 SVGAGI. CDR3 residues: CASSYSILGGYTF. The CDR3 coding sequence is TGTGCCAGCAGTTACTCGATTTTAGGCGGCTACACCTTC.

The chain joins TRBV5-4 to TRBJ2-1; 11 bases are a match to TRBD2. Germline-derived CDR1 and CDR2 are SGHNT and YYREEE (reference sequence). The CDR3 is 16 residues long. V lost 6 bases to trimming and J lost 4 bases; unmatched junction nucleotides: 9. This CDR3 is CASNGTSGEYYNEQFF. CDR3 nucleotide sequence: TGTGCCAGCAACGGGACTAGCGGAGAGTATTACAATGAGCAGTTCTTC.

Remarks on this clone: One junction end does not reproduce the germline sequence, and a read error may be involved. The genes are TRBV7-7 and TRBJ2-3; possible D gene TRBD2, 5 bases. Germline V gives CDR1 SSHAT, CDR2 FNYEAQ (reference sequence). CDR3 size: 15 residues. The CDR3: CASSLLGSGTDTQYF. Written as DNA, the CDR3 is TGTGCTAGCAGCTTACTAGGGTCCGGCACAGATACGCAGTATTTT.

This rearrangement joins TRBV7-9 to TRBJ2-1; TRBD2 agrees at 9 bases. J lost 2 bases, V lost 5 bases, and 4 bases had no gene match. From germline, CDR1 is SEHNR and CDR2 FQNEAQ (reference sequence). The CDR3 length is 15 residues. For the CDR3, the DNA is TGTGCCAGCAGCCCACGACTAGCGGCCTACAATGAGCAGTTCTTC. As protein: CASSPRLAAYNEQFF.

As concerns this clone: At one end the junction does not follow the germline gene, possibly because of a read error. The V call is TRBV7-7, the J call TRBJ2-1; D unclear. The length of the CDR3 is 15 residues. Germline assignment: CDR1 SSHAT and CDR2 FNYEAQ (reference sequence). CDR3: CASSSGTLFYNEQFF. The CDR3 coding sequence is TGTGCTAGCAGCTCTGGAACCCTCTTCTACAATGAGCAGTTCTTC.

The gene calls are TRBV30 and TRBJ2-1; D assignment may be TRBD1 or TRBD2 (5 bases each). This CDR3 is built from 15 residues. The V gene's germline CDR1 is GTSNPN and CDR2 SVGIG (reference sequence). Trimming shortened V by 1 base and J by 0 bases, and 10 bases separated the two germline ends. CDR3 in amino acids: CAWSDGASSYNEQFF. CDR3 bases: TGTGCCTGGAGTGACGGGGCGAGCTCCTACAATGAGCAGTTCTTC.

This chain connects TRBV7-3 to TRBJ1-1; D ambiguous. Deletions cut 5 bases from V and 1 base from J, with 8 bases between. The CDR3 runs 13 residues. The germline V gene encodes CDR1 SGHTA and CDR2 FQGTGA. The CDR3 sequence: CASSLTRNTEAFF. The CDR3 DNA follows: TGTGCCAGCAGCCTCACAAGGAACACTGAAGCTTTCTTT.

The V call is TRBV27, the J call TRBJ2-1; 7 positions match TRBD1. CDR3 length: 13 amino acids. The germline V gene has CDR1 MNHEY and CDR2 SMNVEV (reference sequence). Germline trimming cut 6 bases from V and 6 bases from J; bases unmatched to any gene: 5. The CDR3, as DNA: TGTGCCAGCAGAACTACAGGGGCCAATGAGCAGTTCTTC. Translation gives CASRTTGANEQFF.

The chain joins TRBV9 to TRBJ1-1; unclear D gene. The CDR3 is made up of 13 amino acids. V was trimmed by 1 base and J by 2 bases, leaving 6 bases between them. The germline CDR1 and CDR2 sequences are SGDLS and YYNGEE. The CDR3 spells CASSVNQNTEAFF. Here the CDR3 DNA reads TGTGCCAGCAGCGTAAATCAAAACACTGAAGCTTTCTTT.

The chain links TRBV29-1 to TRBJ2-7, with 7 bases identical to TRBD2. Looked up from germline, CDR1 is SQVTM and CDR2 is ANQGSEA. V was clipped by 1 base and J by 4 bases; unmatched bases: 7. This CDR3 spans 14 amino acids. CDR3 in amino acids: CSVEGSAGDYEQYF. CDR3 in DNA: TGCAGCGTTGAAGGTAGCGCGGGAGATTACGAGCAGTACTTC.

CDR3 DNA sequence: TGTGCCAGCGGGAAGCGGGAGACCGGGGAGCTGTTTTTT. Translation: CASGKRETGELFF. The chain is built from TRBV7-3 and TRBJ2-2; 8 nucleotides align to TRBD2. Trimming removed 8 bases from V and 5 bases from J; junction bases left unmatched: 4. The CDR3 sequence is 13 residues long. From germline, CDR1 is SGHTA and CDR2 FQGTGA.

V gene TRBV15 combines with J gene TRBJ1-4, with D uncertain. The CDR3 is 14 residues long. Trimming removed 4 bases from V and 7 bases from J, with 13 bases in between. Looked up from germline, CDR1 is LNHNV and CDR2 is YYDKDF (reference sequence). The CDR3 DNA follows: TGTGCCACCAGCACCGGCCGGATGGGTGAAAAACTGTTTTTT. Translating gives CATSTGRMGEKLFF.